The source of this T cell receptor (beta chain) is a study of blood T cells in healthy people across ages. Whole-study results and caveats: PBMCs went unsorted, and a conclusive naive versus antigen-experienced comparison was therefore prevented.

At least 5 micrograms of total RNA were extracted per sample. The authors ran a second PCR of roughly 6 to 11 cycles using a sample-barcoded 5' primer and a J-beta primer mix. Sequencing recovered at least 2.5 million CDR3-containing paired-end reads from each sample. TCRdb reprocessed the 5' RACE reads via MiXCR and lists one record per CDR3 protein. This table holds around 1.7 million distinct CDR3 sequences, about 28% found once. This CDR3 spans 14 amino acids. V lost 5 bases to trimming and J lost 6 bases, with 15 bases between them. CDR1 is SGHNT, CDR2 YYREEE, per germline (reference sequence). Of note for this clonotype: The target antigen is unknown.

The clonotype originates from a woman under 40 in good health. The specimen sequenced was blood. V gene TRBV5-4 combines with J gene TRBJ2-4, with D possibly matching TRBD2 (6 bases). DNA of the CDR3: TGTGCCAGCAGAGGTGCCGGGACTCCAAACATTCAGTACTTC. Amino acids: CASRGAGTPNIQYF.